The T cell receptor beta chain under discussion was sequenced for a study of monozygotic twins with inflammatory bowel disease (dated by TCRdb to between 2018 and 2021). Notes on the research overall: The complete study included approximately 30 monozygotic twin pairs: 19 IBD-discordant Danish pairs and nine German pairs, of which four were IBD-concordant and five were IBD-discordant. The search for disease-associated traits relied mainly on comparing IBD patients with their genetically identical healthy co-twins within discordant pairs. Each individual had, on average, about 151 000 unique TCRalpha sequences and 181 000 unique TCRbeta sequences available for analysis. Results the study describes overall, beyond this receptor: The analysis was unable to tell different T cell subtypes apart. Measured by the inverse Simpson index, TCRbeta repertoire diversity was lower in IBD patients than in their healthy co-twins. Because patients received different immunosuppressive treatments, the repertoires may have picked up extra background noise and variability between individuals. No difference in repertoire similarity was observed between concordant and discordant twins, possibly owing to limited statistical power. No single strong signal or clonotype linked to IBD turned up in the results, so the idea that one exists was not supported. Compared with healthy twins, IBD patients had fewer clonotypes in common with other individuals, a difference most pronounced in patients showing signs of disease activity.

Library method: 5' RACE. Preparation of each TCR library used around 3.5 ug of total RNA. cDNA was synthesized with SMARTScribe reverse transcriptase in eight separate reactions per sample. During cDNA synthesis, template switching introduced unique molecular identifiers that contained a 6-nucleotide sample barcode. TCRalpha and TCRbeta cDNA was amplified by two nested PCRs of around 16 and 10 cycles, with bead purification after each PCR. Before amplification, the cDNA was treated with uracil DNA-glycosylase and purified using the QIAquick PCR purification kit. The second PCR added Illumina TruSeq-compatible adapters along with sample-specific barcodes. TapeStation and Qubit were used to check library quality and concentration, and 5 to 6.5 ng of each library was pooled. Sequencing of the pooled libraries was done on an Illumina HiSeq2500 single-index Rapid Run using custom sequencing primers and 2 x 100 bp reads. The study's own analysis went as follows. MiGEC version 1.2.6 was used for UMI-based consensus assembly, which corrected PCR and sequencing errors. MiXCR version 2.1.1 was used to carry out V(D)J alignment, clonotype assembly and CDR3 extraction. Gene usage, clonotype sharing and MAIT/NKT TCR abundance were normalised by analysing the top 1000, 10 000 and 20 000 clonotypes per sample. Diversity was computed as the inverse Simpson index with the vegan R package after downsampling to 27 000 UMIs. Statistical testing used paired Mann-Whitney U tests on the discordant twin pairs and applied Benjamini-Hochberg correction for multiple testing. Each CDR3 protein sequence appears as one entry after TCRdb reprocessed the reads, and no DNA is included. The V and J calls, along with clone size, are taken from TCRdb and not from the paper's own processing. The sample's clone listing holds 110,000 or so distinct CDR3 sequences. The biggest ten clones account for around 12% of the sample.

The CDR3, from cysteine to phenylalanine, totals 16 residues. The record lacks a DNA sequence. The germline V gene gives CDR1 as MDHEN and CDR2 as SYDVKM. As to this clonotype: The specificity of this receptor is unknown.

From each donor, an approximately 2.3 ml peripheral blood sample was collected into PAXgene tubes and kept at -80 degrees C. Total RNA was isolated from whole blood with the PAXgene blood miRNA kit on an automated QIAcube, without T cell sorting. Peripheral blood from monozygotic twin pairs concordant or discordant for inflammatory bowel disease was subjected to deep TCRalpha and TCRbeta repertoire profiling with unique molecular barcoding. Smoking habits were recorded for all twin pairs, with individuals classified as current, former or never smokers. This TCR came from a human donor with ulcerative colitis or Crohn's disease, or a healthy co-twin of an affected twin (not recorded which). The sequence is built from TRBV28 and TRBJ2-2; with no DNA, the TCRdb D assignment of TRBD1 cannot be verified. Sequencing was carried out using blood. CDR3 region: CASSEPVPGDTGELFF.